Listed below are T cell receptor beta chains from one sample, sequenced in a study of beta chain features in type 1 diabetes. Produced via immunoSEQ multiplex PCR; TCRdb's table is partial and in-frame only. Of hundreds of thousands of clones listed, 9.5% to 11% are singletons. Sample: naive CD4+ T cells from blood. The source is a woman in her 30s in good health. CDR3s include the opening cysteine and the closing phenylalanine or tryptophan. A D gene is named only where the DNA matches it firmly. A row's size may be missing; if present it is once, few, many or a size class.

v_call	j_call	clone_size	d_call	cdr3_aa	cdr3_nt
TRBV7-2	TRBJ2-7	-	-	CASSLVGGFTNSYEQYF	TGTGCCAGCAGCTTAGTTGGGGGGTTCACTAACTCCTACGAGCAGTACTTC
TRBV7-9	TRBJ2-7	few	-	CASSLSGTPTYEQYF	TGTGCCAGCAGCTTATCCGGGACACCCACCTACGAGCAGTACTTC
TRBV19	TRBJ2-3	once	-	CASSVGGDTDTQYF	TGTGCCAGTAGTGTCGGAGGGGACACAGATACGCAGTATTTT
TRBV7-9	TRBJ1-1	-	-	CASSAPPAIGTEAFF	TGTGCCAGCAGCGCACCGCCGGCGATCGGGACTGAAGCTTTCTTT
TRBV30	TRBJ1-5	-	-	CAWSAQGSNQPQHF	TGTGCCTGGAGTGCCCAGGGAAGCAATCAGCCCCAGCATTTT
TRBV28	TRBJ2-7	few	TRBD2	CASSLGWAGAYF	TGTGCCAGCAGTTTGGGATGGGCGGGAGCTTACTTC
TRBV11-2	TRBJ2-1	few	-	CASSFLHQGEQFF	TGTGCCAGCAGCTTCCTGCACCAGGGTGAGCAGTTCTTC
TRBV18	TRBJ2-1	few	-	CASSQTPPGFNEQFF	TGTGCCAGCTCCCAGACTCCCCCAGGGTTCAATGAGCAGTTCTTC
TRBV10-3	TRBJ2-1	-	TRBD2	CAIRMGLAGDYNEQFF	TGTGCCATCAGGATGGGACTAGCGGGTGATTACAATGAGCAGTTCTTC
TRBV9	TRBJ2-6	few	-	CASSVMYGANVLTF	TGTGCCAGCAGCGTAATGTATGGGGCCAACGTCCTGACTTTC
TRBV4-3	TRBJ2-7	-	TRBD2	CASSQELRGGASYEQYF	TGCGCCAGCAGCCAAGAACTCCGGGGGGGCGCGAGTTACGAGCAGTACTTC
TRBV6-4	TRBJ1-1	-	-	CASRAAGGSNTEAFF	TGTGCCAGCCGAGCGGCAGGCGGCTCGAACACTGAAGCTTTCTTT
TRBV19	TRBJ2-7	-	-	CASTFAQGPAYEQYF	TGTGCCAGTACCTTTGCCCAGGGGCCAGCCTACGAGCAGTACTTC
TRBV9	TRBJ2-6	-	-	CASSQGTGNRQSSGANVLTF	TGTGCCAGCAGCCAGGGCACAGGGAATCGCCAGAGCTCTGGGGCCAACGTCCTGACTTTC
TRBV6-1	TRBJ1-2	-	-	CASSEQQGTTLYGYTF	TGTGCCAGCAGTGAACAACAAGGGACAACACTCTATGGCTACACCTTC
TRBV14	TRBJ1-1	-	TRBD1	CASRRTGAMNTEAFF	TGTGCCAGCAGACGGACAGGGGCGATGAACACTGAAGCTTTCTTT
TRBV29-1	TRBJ1-5	-	-	CSARSSGFGQPQHF	TGCAGCGCCCGAAGTTCGGGGTTCGGGCAGCCCCAGCATTTT
TRBV4-3	TRBJ2-5	few	TRBD1	CASSQAGTGGETQYF	TGCGCCAGCAGCCAAGCCGGGACAGGCGGTGAGACCCAGTACTTC
TRBV7-2	TRBJ1-2	few	-	CASSPVPLGGLFTF	TGTGCCAGCAGCCCCGTCCCCTTAGGGGGTTTGTTCACCTTC
TRBV4-2	TRBJ2-5	-	TRBD1	CASSLGGQGKETQYF	TGTGCCAGCAGCCTGGGGGGACAGGGTAAAGAGACCCAGTACTTC
TRBV30	TRBJ1-4	few	-	CAWSRDSGAEKLFF	TGTGCCTGGAGCCGGGACTCCGGGGCCGAAAAACTGTTTTTT
TRBV5-6	TRBJ2-3	-	TRBD2	CASSLATSGYTDTQYF	TGTGCCAGCAGCTTGGCTACTAGCGGTTACACAGATACGCAGTATTTT
TRBV5-6	TRBJ1-4	-	-	CASSSASQALGGELFF	TGTGCCAGCAGCTCCGCCAGCCAGGCCCTCGGTGGTGAACTGTTTTTT